Sequencing of this TCR beta chain was carried out in a study of blood T cell repertoires in COVID-19. Study-wide background: Both acute and convalescent COVID-19 samples were obtained from the United States, Italy and Spain. PBMCs, B-cell-depleted T cells, or T cells provided the cDNA or gDNA that made up the material.

TCRdb's table, derived via immunoSEQ multiplex PCR, lists solely in-frame clones and lacks some. The sample carries over 100,000 clones, approximately 89% recorded once. V dropped 0 bases and J dropped 8; count of bases not matched to a gene: 4. The CDR3 is made up of 14 amino acids. In germline, CDR1 is LNHDA, CDR2 SQIVND (reference sequence). The sequenced sample consisted of peripheral blood. This receptor was obtained from a man aged 40-55 years with acute or convalescent COVID-19. This rearrangement joins TRBV19 to TRBJ1-2; 9 positions match TRBD1. CDR3 amino acids: CASSIDLGQGGYTF. In nucleotides, the CDR3 is TGTGCCAGTAGTATAGATCTGGGACAGGGAGGCTACACCTTC.